A single sample gave rise to the 17 T cell receptor beta chains below, sequenced in a study of T cell repertoires in cytomegalovirus infection. TCRdb ran MiXCR on the reads and lists one entry per CDR3 protein. The sample contains 160,000 or so distinct CDR3 sequences, about 15% of which appear only once. Sequenced material: CD8+ T cells from PBMCs. Receptors originate from a human donor in good health (CMV status not recorded). Some clones in this sample may be carry-over from other donors' samples.

V gene TRBV29-1 combines with J gene TRBJ1-2, with D maybe TRBD1 (5 bases). V lost 7 bases and J lost 3, with 12 bases in between. CDR3 length equals 12 residues. Germline-derived CDR1 and CDR2 are SQVTM and ANQGSEA. This chain's CDR3 is CSAQDSDYGYTF. The CDR3 coding sequence is TGCAGCGCCCAAGACAGTGACTATGGCTACACCTTC.

This clonotype was detected many times. The J gene is TRBJ2-7, the V gene TRBV11-2; perhaps TRBD1 as D (5 bases). The length of the CDR3 is 15 residues. V was trimmed by 2 bases and J by 2 bases, leaving 13 bases between them. Germline-derived CDR1 and CDR2 are SGHAT and FQNNGV. Here the CDR3 DNA reads TGTGCCAGCAGCTTAACCACAGGAGACGCCTACGAGCAGTACTTC. It encodes CASSLTTGDAYEQYF.

A few counts support this clonotype. This chain joins TRBV27 and TRBJ2-5, with D unresolved. The V gene's germline CDR1 is MNHEY and CDR2 SMNVEV (reference sequence). The length of the CDR3 is 16 residues. V dropped 5 bases and J dropped 2 bases, with 18 bases sitting between them. CDR3 sequence (DNA): TGTGCCAGCAGTCCCCTCCACGAGGCAGGTCAAGAGACCCAGTACTTC. This sequence encodes CASSPLHEAGQETQYF.

This clonotype came up a few times. The CDR3 DNA follows: TGCAGTGCTAGGGACCAGGGTGGAACCTATGGCTACACCTTC. It translates to CSARDQGGTYGYTF. This chain uses TRBV20-1 with TRBJ1-2, with a weak D call TRBD1 (5 bases). The CDR3 is 14 amino acids. Deletions cut 3 bases from V and 4 bases from J, with 15 bases between. Germline V gene sequence: CDR1 DFQATT, CDR2 SNEGSKA (reference sequence).

The chain couples TRBV5-1 to TRBJ2-1, with unresolved D. The CDR3 length is 15 residues. CDR1 and CDR2 (germline): SGHRS, YFSETQ. Deletions cut 2 bases from V and 4 bases from J, with 13 bases between. CDR3 protein: CASSLSLPQYNEQFF. For the CDR3, the DNA is TGCGCCAGCAGCTTAAGCCTCCCTCAATACAATGAGCAGTTCTTC.

The chain joins TRBV6-2 or TRBV6-3 to TRBJ2-1, with 15 bases fitting TRBD2. V was pared by 4 bases and J by 10 bases, with 5 bases of the junction left unmatched. Germline CDR1 is MNHEY and CDR2 is SVGEGT. The CDR3 is 15 residues long. CDR3 sequence (DNA): TGTGCCAGCAGTTCGACGGGACTAGCGGGAGGCGAGCAGTTCTTC. It specifies CASSSTGLAGGEQFF.

The chain joins TRBV24-1 to TRBJ2-7; D possibly corresponds to TRBD1 (6 bases). The germline V gene has CDR1 KGHDR and CDR2 SFDVKD. V lost 4 bases and J 4 bases, leaving 19 bases between the germline ends. The CDR3 has 16 residues. The CDR3 loop is CATSDLDSHYLYEQYF. The CDR3 bases are TGTGCCACCAGTGACCTGGACAGCCACTACCTTTACGAGCAGTACTTC.

The genes are TRBV15 and TRBJ1-1, with 7 positions matching TRBD1. Germline values: CDR1 LNHNV, CDR2 YYDKDF (reference sequence). After removal of 1 base from V and 5 bases from J, the junction contained 10 bases not matched to a gene. This CDR3 is built from 16 residues. The CDR3 DNA sequence: TGTGCCACCAGCAGAGGGCCAGGGACCAGGGGGACTGAAGCTTTCTTT. Amino acid sequence: CATSRGPGTRGTEAFF.

V is TRBV12-3 or TRBV12-4 and J is TRBJ1-3; maybe TRBD1 (5 bases). CDR3 size: 16 residues. With 6 bases removed from V and 0 bases from J, the gap between germline ends came to 15 bases. DNA of the CDR3: TGTGCCAGCAGCGGCCCGGGGGACGGCTCTGGAAACACCATATATTTT. This sequence encodes CASSGPGDGSGNTIYF.

The chain carries TRBV6-2 or TRBV6-3 and TRBJ1-5; D remains ambiguous. The CDR3 is 15 amino acids. Germline V CDR1 and CDR2: MNHEY, SVGEGT. V was cut by 6 bases and J by 4 bases, with 16 bases left in between. The chain's CDR3 is CASSPFGSGNQPQHF. In DNA form, the CDR3 reads TGTGCCAGCAGCCCTTTCGGGTCTGGTAATCAGCCCCAGCATTTT.

This CDR3 reads CASSQGQGTRARYTF. CDR3 DNA sequence: TGTGCCAGCAGCCAAGGACAGGGAACCAGGGCGCGCTACACCTTC. The chain employs TRBV6-2 or TRBV6-3 and TRBJ1-2; TRBD1 matches at 8 bases. CDR1 is MNHEY and CDR2 is SVGEGT in the germline V gene. Trimming at V came to 6 bases and at J to 9 bases, leaving 15 bases not matched to a gene. The CDR3 runs 15 residues.

This rearrangement joins TRBV4-2 to TRBJ2-1, with D possibly TRBD1 on 6 matching bases. Trimming removed 6 bases from V and 5 bases from J, with 17 bases in between. The CDR3 sequence is 15 residues long. Germline-derived CDR1 and CDR2 are LGHNA and YNFKEQ. This CDR3 reads CASREQRGGDNEQFF. CDR3 nucleotides: TGTGCCAGCAGGGAGCAGAGAGGGGGAGACAATGAGCAGTTCTTC.

This clonotype was found a few times. The chain joins TRBV7-9 to TRBJ1-5; D is perhaps TRBD1 (6 bases). Germline CDR1 and CDR2: SEHNR and FQNEAQ (reference sequence). V lost 3 bases and J 5 bases, leaving 23 bases between the germline ends. The CDR3 has 18 amino acids. CDR3 DNA sequence: TGTGCCAGCAGCTTCAAACCCCCAACCCGGGACATCGATCAGCCCCAGCATTTT. Residues: CASSFKPPTRDIDQPQHF.

The gene calls are TRBV12-3 or TRBV12-4 and TRBJ1-1; tentatively, D is TRBD1 (6 bases). The CDR3 extends over 13 amino acids. The V end lost 6 bases, the J end lost 4 bases, and 12 bases lay between the germline ends. The CDR3 loop is CASRGAPSTEAFF. CDR3 in DNA: TGTGCCAGCAGGGGGGCTCCCAGCACTGAAGCTTTCTTT.

The genes are TRBV2 and TRBJ2-2; no reliable D call. Deletions cut 8 bases from V and 5 bases from J, with 12 bases between. Looked up from germline, CDR1 is SNHLY and CDR2 is FYNNEI. This CDR3 comprises 13 residues. CDR3 in amino acids: CASFTPGTGELFF. The CDR3 DNA reads TGTGCCAGCTTTACCCCTGGGACCGGGGAGCTGTTTTTT. Full variable domain (rest looked up from reference TRBV2 and TRBJ2-2): EPEVTQTPSHQVTQMGQEVILRCVPISNHLYFYWYRQILGQKVEFLVSFYNNEISEKSEIFDDQFSVERPDGSNFTLKIRSTKLEDSAMYFCASFTPGTGELFFGEGSRLTVL.

This clonotype was counted between two and nine times. This chain joins TRBV6-1 and TRBJ1-1; TRBD1 agrees at 9 bases. The V segment lost 5 bases and the J segment 8 bases; nucleotides outside the gene matches: 15. Germline CDR1 reads MNHNS; CDR2 reads SASEGT. This CDR3 has 16 amino acids. The CDR3 nucleotides are TGTGCCAGCAGTTATCCCCGACAGGGGGGTCTCAGGGAAGCTTTCTTT. This codes for CASSYPRQGGLREAFF.

This clonotype was detected only a few times. The J gene is TRBJ1-5, the V gene TRBV7-9, with D unresolved. CDR3 length: 12 residues. Trimming took off 5 bases at V and 5 bases at J, with 7 bases between the two ends. CDR1 and CDR2 from the germline V gene are SEHNR and FQNEAQ (reference sequence). The CDR3 loop reads CASSRTDQPQHF. Here the CDR3 DNA reads TGTGCCAGCAGCCGGACTGATCAGCCCCAGCATTTT.